One and the same sample provided the 8 T cell receptor beta chains below, sequenced in a study of STAT5B mutations in CD4+ large granular lymphocyte leukemia. Sequencing was performed with immunoSEQ multiplex PCR; in TCRdb, only in-frame clones are kept and a portion is missing. The profile shows just over 40,000 clones, approximately 80% of them singletons. The sample was CD4+ T cells from blood buffy coats. The receptors derive from a human donor in good health.

This clone was counted only a few times. The rearrangement links TRBV20-1 to TRBJ1-4; no clear D gene. V gave up 6 bases and J gave up 6 bases, with 8 bases separating them. Germline-derived CDR1 and CDR2 are DFQATT and SNEGSKA (reference sequence). This CDR3 has 11 amino acids. In nucleotides, the CDR3 is TGCAGTGCGGAGGGATATGAAAAACTGTTTTTT. The encoded protein is CSAEGYEKLFF.

The chain uses TRBV7-9 and TRBJ2-3; 14 positions match TRBD2. The ends lost 4 bases at V and 6 bases at J; junction bases unmatched: 3. The CDR3 is 15 amino acids. Germline CDR1 and CDR2: SEHNR and FQNEAQ (reference sequence). The CDR3 loop is CASSSRTSGRDTQYF. CDR3 nucleotide sequence: TGTGCCAGCAGCTCGAGGACTAGCGGGAGGGATACGCAGTATTTT.

The V call is TRBV7-2, the J call TRBJ2-2, with a weak D call TRBD2 (6 bases). CDR1 SGHTA and CDR2 FQGNSA come from the germline V gene. V lost 5 bases and J lost 7, with 17 bases in between. The CDR3 length is 15 residues. The DNA for the CDR3 is TGTGCCAGCAGCCCGGGACTCACCTCAGGCGGGGAGCTGTTTTTT. Translating gives CASSPGLTSGGELFF.

The V and J genes are TRBV9 and TRBJ2-6; D ambiguous. The germline CDR1 and CDR2 sequences are SGDLS and YYNGEE. V was trimmed by 3 bases and J by 2 bases, leaving 18 bases between them. The CDR3 has 18 residues. The CDR3 nucleotides read TGTGCCAGCAGCGCAGCGTGGTGGAAGGGAACTGGGGCCAACGTCCTGACTTTC. As protein: CASSAAWWKGTGANVLTF.

This chain connects TRBV6-6 to TRBJ1-1; a possible D gene is TRBD1 (5 bases). Germline CDR1 reads MNHNY; CDR2 reads SVGAGI (reference sequence). CDR3 length: 12 amino acids. Between the trimmed V and J ends, which lost 10 bases and 1 base, there was a span of 10 bases. This CDR3 is CATGTANTEAFF. DNA of the CDR3: TGTGCCACCGGGACGGCGAACACTGAAGCTTTCTTT.

The V call is TRBV19, the J call TRBJ2-7; the D is unclear. The CDR3 extends over 14 amino acids. Deletions cut 8 bases from V and 6 bases from J, with 20 bases between. Germline V CDR1 and CDR2: LNHDA, SQIVND (reference sequence). Here the CDR3 reads CASSPGGDVREQYF. DNA of the CDR3: TGTGCCAGTTCCCCAGGTGGGGATGTGCGCGAGCAGTACTTC.

The chain combines TRBV2 with TRBJ2-3; 7 bases map to TRBD2. V was pared by 4 bases and J by 6 bases, with 7 bases of the junction left unmatched. CDR3 length: 14 amino acids. Germline loops: CDR1 SNHLY, CDR2 FYNNEI. CDR3 in DNA: TGTGCCAGCAGTGGTGGATTCGGGGGGGATACGCAGTATTTT. Translated: CASSGGFGGDTQYF.

This clone was seen once. V is TRBV6-1 and J is TRBJ2-5, with 8 bases identical to TRBD1. Germline CDR1 and CDR2: MNHNS and SASEGT. The CDR3 is made up of 12 amino acids. The CDR3 sequence: CTEVVQGGTQYF. CDR3 in DNA: TGTACCGAAGTGGTACAGGGGGGGACCCAGTACTTC.